Each of the 18 T cell receptor beta chains below was sequenced from the same sample in a study of shared clonotypes between healthy human individuals. Produced via immunoSEQ multiplex PCR; TCRdb's table is partial and in-frame only. The sample lists about 1.5 million clones; approximately 98% were seen once. Sequencing used naive CD4+ T cells sorted from blood. As for subset: CD45RA+ positively selected. These TCRs come from a man aged 25-45 years in good health.

This clone was seen a single time. V gene TRBV28 combines with J gene TRBJ1-5, with 7 bases that match TRBD1. Germline-derived CDR1 and CDR2 are MDHEN and SYDVKM. The length of the CDR3 is 17 residues. Germline trimming cut 5 bases from V and 4 bases from J; bases unmatched to any gene: 14. The CDR3 nucleotides are TGTGCCAGCAGTAAGACTACGACAGGGTCTAGGAATCAGCCCCAGCATTTT. Its protein is CASSKTTTGSRNQPQHF.

The CDR3 reads CAISESSGPTNTEAFF. The DNA for the CDR3 is TGTGCCATCAGTGAGTCGTCAGGACCTACGAACACTGAAGCTTTCTTT. This chain joins TRBV10-3 and TRBJ1-1; D call uncertain. The ends were cut back, 0 bases at V and 1 base at J, with 12 bases in the middle. The CDR3 covers 16 residues. Germline CDR1 reads ENHRY; CDR2 reads SYGVKD.

In its sample, this clone was seen once. This chain links TRBV2 with TRBJ2-1, with TRBD1 identical over 10 bases. The V gene end was trimmed by 6 bases and the J gene end by 4 bases; junction bases not matched to a gene: 6. The CDR3 length is 15 residues. Germline V gene data show CDR1 as SNHLY and CDR2 as FYNNEI. This CDR3 reads CASRDRQGAYNEQFF. The CDR3 nucleotides are TGTGCCAGCAGGGACCGACAGGGGGCGTACAATGAGCAGTTCTTC.

The chain recombines TRBV30 with TRBJ1-2, with a tentative D call TRBD1 (5 bases). The CDR3 consists of 13 residues. CDR1 and CDR2 (germline): GTSNPN, SVGIG (reference sequence). Between the trimmed V and J ends, which lost 0 bases and 4 bases, there was a span of 9 bases. The CDR3 DNA follows: TGTGCCTGGAGTGTAGAGGGGACCTATGGCTACACCTTC. Its protein is CAWSVEGTYGYTF.

The CDR3 protein is CASRRHREGYEQYF. In nucleotides, the CDR3 is TGTGCCAGCAGACGACACAGGGAGGGCTACGAGCAGTACTTC. The rearrangement links TRBV6-5 to TRBJ2-7, with D maybe TRBD2 (7 bases). CDR1 MNHEY and CDR2 SVGAGI come from the germline V gene. The germline V and J ends were trimmed by 6 bases and 3 bases, with 15 bases remaining between them. CDR3 length equals 14 residues.

The chain recombines TRBV5-4 with TRBJ2-1, with 8 nucleotides matching TRBD1. Germline V gene sequence: CDR1 SGHNT, CDR2 YYREEE (reference sequence). The CDR3 extends over 18 amino acids. V shed 4 bases, J shed 2 bases, and the junction held 14 bases outside the gene matches. Written as DNA, the CDR3 is TGTGCCAGCAGCCCAGGTATTTCCGGGACAGGCGCCTACAATGAGCAGTTCTTC. It translates to CASSPGISGTGAYNEQFF.

The J gene is TRBJ1-6, the V gene TRBV4-1, with 7 bases that match TRBD1. The ends lost 7 bases at V and 8 bases at J; junction bases unmatched: 11. Germline V gives CDR1 MGHRA, CDR2 YSYEKL. The CDR3 has 15 amino acids. The CDR3 DNA reads as TGCGCCAGCACGAGAAGGGAGGGGGCGGATTCACCCCTCCACTTT. It specifies CASTRREGADSPLHF.

The chain combines TRBV18 with TRBJ1-3; no reliable D call. Germline assignment: CDR1 KGHSH and CDR2 LQKENI. This CDR3 comprises 16 residues. The germline V and J ends were trimmed by 4 bases and 0 bases, with 13 bases remaining between them. The chain's CDR3 is CASSHLSENSGNTIYF. DNA for the CDR3: TGTGCCAGCTCACATTTGTCGGAAAACTCTGGAAACACCATATATTTT.

A note on this clone: One end of the junction varies from germline; a read error may be responsible. The chain is built from TRBV28 and TRBJ2-7, with a weak D call TRBD1 (6 bases). Germline V gene lookup returns CDR1 MDHEN and CDR2 SYDVKM. The CDR3 sequence is 11 residues long. The CDR3 loop is CASSPRGHLHF. The CDR3 nucleotides are TGTGCCAGCAGCCCCCGGGGACACCTCCACTTC.

The chain employs TRBV29-1 and TRBJ2-7; perhaps TRBD1 as D (6 bases). The germline gives CDR1 SQVTM, CDR2 ANQGSEA. The V end was cut by 7 bases, the J end by 6 bases, with 16 bases between. The CDR3 sequence is 12 residues long. The CDR3 spells CSAASGETEQYF. The CDR3 DNA sequence: TGCAGCGCGGCATCAGGGGAGACCGAGCAGTACTTC.

The CDR3 is CASSRTATTNEKLFF. Written as DNA, the CDR3 is TGTGCCAGCAGCCGGACAGCCACAACTAATGAAAAACTGTTTTTT. The J gene is TRBJ1-4, the V gene TRBV5-4; tentative D call: TRBD1 (6 bases). CDR3 length equals 15 residues. CDR1 is SGHNT, CDR2 YYREEE, per germline (reference sequence). V lost 4 bases, J lost 0 bases, and 10 bases lay in between.

The J gene is TRBJ2-6, the V gene TRBV27, with D possibly TRBD1 on 6 matching bases. V was shortened by 2 bases and J by 2 bases, with 22 bases between the two germline ends. CDR1 and CDR2 (germline): MNHEY, SMNVEV (reference sequence). The CDR3 has 20 amino acids. The CDR3 region has the DNA TGTGCCAGCAGTTTAACCCTCAGGGGCCGAGGGGCACCTGGGGCCAACGTCCTGACTTTC. Its translation is CASSLTLRGRGAPGANVLTF.

The V call is TRBV7-2, the J call TRBJ2-1; D unresolved. Trimming left V 1 base short and J 4 bases short, with 11 bases between. Germline V gives CDR1 SGHTA, CDR2 FQGNSA. This CDR3 has 15 residues. CDR3 region: CASSLGPMEYNEQFF. The CDR3 bases are TGTGCCAGCAGCTTAGGCCCGATGGAATACAATGAGCAGTTCTTC. Filled out from reference TRBV7-2 and TRBJ2-1, the complete variable domain reads GAGVSQSPSNKVTEKGKDVELRCDPISGHTALYWYRQSLGQGLEFLIYFQGNSAPDKSGLPSDRFSAERTGGSVSTLTIQRTQQEDSAVYLCASSLGPMEYNEQFFGPGTRLTVL.

CDR3 in amino acids: CASSDSVYEQYF. The CDR3 DNA reads TGTGCCAGCAGTGACTCTGTCTACGAGCAGTACTTC. The rearrangement uses TRBV6-1 and TRBJ2-7; D not certain. From germline, CDR1 is MNHNS and CDR2 SASEGT. There are 12 residues in the CDR3. Trimming pared 3 bases from V and 3 bases from J, leaving 6 bases between.

Points on this clone: Different DNA sequences within this sample yield the same CDR3. The genes are TRBV5-1 and TRBJ2-1, with D tentatively TRBD2 (6 bases). Trimming stripped 4 bases from V and 0 bases from J, with 11 bases between. The CDR3 spans 15 residues. The germline gives CDR1 SGHRS, CDR2 YFSETQ. The CDR3 DNA is TGCGCCAGCAGCCCCGGGACTCCCTCCTACAATGAGCAGTTCTTC. This codes for CASSPGTPSYNEQFF.

This chain joins TRBV28 and TRBJ1-1, with 9 bases identical to TRBD1. Per germline, CDR1 MDHEN and CDR2 SYDVKM. V shed 4 bases and J 6 bases; nucleotides not matched to a gene: 6. This CDR3 has 14 residues. In DNA, the CDR3 is TGTGCCAGCAGTTCAACAGGGGGCCTCGCTGAAGCTTTCTTT. It codes for CASSSTGGLAEAFF.

The chain employs TRBV2 and TRBJ2-7; no definite D call. Trimming shortened V by 5 bases and J by 0 bases, and 5 bases separated the two germline ends. The CDR3 consists of 12 residues. The germline gives CDR1 SNHLY, CDR2 FYNNEI. CDR3 sequence (DNA): TGTGCCAGCAGTATCTCCTCCTACGAGCAGTACTTC. It encodes CASSISSYEQYF.

The V gene is TRBV15, the J gene TRBJ2-1; 9 bases are shared with TRBD2. CDR3 length equals 16 residues. J was trimmed by 4 bases and V by 1 base; bases with no gene match: 5. The V gene's germline CDR1 is LNHNV and CDR2 YYDKDF (reference sequence). This CDR3 is CATSRGSSGTYNEQFF. In DNA form, the CDR3 reads TGTGCCACCAGCAGAGGGTCTAGCGGGACGTACAATGAGCAGTTCTTC.